What follows are 15 T cell receptor beta chains derived from one specimen sequenced in a study of T-cell memory formation after mild COVID-19. TCRdb analysed the 5' RACE reads with MiXCR anew, one entry per CDR3 protein. The sample lists a few hundred thousand distinct CDR3 sequences, about 20% occurring once. Specimen: PBMCs or a T cell subset sorted from them (not recorded which). These receptors were obtained from a man in his late teens or twenties who had mild COVID-19 (a few samples of this study predate the infection). Cell type and time point are not known.

This chain uses TRBV6-2 or TRBV6-3 with TRBJ2-7; D possibly corresponds to TRBD2 (6 bases). Looked up from germline, CDR1 is MNHEY and CDR2 is SVGEGT. The CDR3 length is 17 residues. With 6 bases removed from V and 5 bases from J, the gap between germline ends came to 26 bases. The CDR3 bases are TGTGCCAGCAGGCCTTCAACCCAGGCAGGAGGGAAGGACGAGCAGTACGTC. This encodes CASRPSTQAGGKDEQYV.

There are a few counts of this clonotype. The gene calls are TRBV29-1 and TRBJ1-2; no clear D. The CDR3 runs 14 residues. V was pared by 3 bases and J by 7 bases, with 18 bases between. Germline V CDR1 and CDR2: SQVTM, ANQGSEA. For the CDR3, the DNA is TGCAGCGTTGATAGCCTGACCGTCGATTTTGGCTACACCTTC. Protein product: CSVDSLTVDFGYTF.

This chain uses TRBV5-6 with TRBJ1-2; D is possibly TRBD1 (6 bases). Germline V lookup: CDR1 SGHDT, CDR2 YYEEEE. The germline V and J ends were trimmed by 7 bases and 0 bases, with 13 bases remaining between them. The CDR3 is 14 residues long. CDR3 protein: CASAPTGANYGYTF. The CDR3 DNA follows: TGTGCCAGCGCGCCGACAGGAGCTAACTATGGCTACACCTTC.

The chain links TRBV4-1 to TRBJ1-2; maybe TRBD1 (6 bases). V lost 1 base and J lost 4, with 10 bases in between. CDR3 size: 14 residues. The germline V gene encodes CDR1 MGHRA and CDR2 YSYEKL. The DNA of the CDR3 is TGCGCCAGCAGCCAAGCAGGGGCAAGCTATGGCTACACCTTC. Translation: CASSQAGASYGYTF.

This clonotype was counted a few times. V and J are TRBV29-1 and TRBJ2-7; possibly TRBD1 for D (5 bases). The CDR3 sequence is 13 residues long. Per germline, CDR1 SQVTM and CDR2 ANQGSEA. V shed 3 bases and J shed 2 bases, with 11 bases lying between them. CDR3 sequence (DNA): TGCAGCGTTGACCAGGGATGGCCCTACGAGCAGTACTTC. This encodes CSVDQGWPYEQYF.

The rearrangement uses TRBV7-2 and TRBJ1-1, with a possible D match to TRBD1 (6 bases). Per germline, CDR1 SGHTA and CDR2 FQGNSA. V lost 5 bases and J 11 bases, leaving 18 bases between the germline ends. This CDR3 spans 13 amino acids. The CDR3 sequence is CASSRGGRRVAFF. The CDR3 nucleotides read TGTGCCAGCAGCCGGGGGGGGCGCCGCGTCGCTTTCTTT.

This clonotype occurred a few times. V is TRBV20-1 and J is TRBJ1-4, with D tentatively TRBD1 (6 bases). CDR3 length: 14 amino acids. The ends were cut back, 5 bases at V and 3 bases at J, with 13 bases in the middle. Germline assignment: CDR1 DFQATT and CDR2 SNEGSKA (reference sequence). The DNA of the CDR3 is TGCAGTGCTCGCCCGGGGGCCGCTAATGAAAAACTGTTTTTT. Its translation is CSARPGAANEKLFF.

This clonotype was observed a handful of times. The chain combines TRBV5-1 with TRBJ1-6, with a possible D match to TRBD1 (5 bases). Germline values: CDR1 SGHRS, CDR2 YFSETQ. There are 13 residues in the CDR3. The germline V and J ends were trimmed by 6 bases and 10 bases, with 14 bases remaining between them. CDR3 nucleotides: TGCGCCAGCACCTGGGGGGGATTCTCACCCCTCCACTTT. Translating it yields CASTWGGFSPLHF. The full variable domain, its missing parts supplied by reference TRBV5-1 and TRBJ1-6, is KAGVTQTPRYLIKTRGQQVTLSCSPISGHRSVSWYQQTPGQGLQFLFEYFSETQRNKGNFPGRFSGRQFSNSRSEMNVSTLELGDSALYLCASTWGGFSPLHFGNGTRLTVT.

The rearrangement uses TRBV5-1 and TRBJ2-5; TRBD1 or TRBD2 may be the D gene (6 bases each). Germline-derived CDR1 and CDR2 are SGHRS and YFSETQ. Trimming removed 5 bases from V and 5 bases from J, with 16 bases in between. The CDR3 totals 14 residues. This CDR3 reads CASSHPGAEETQYF. CDR3 in DNA: TGCGCCAGCAGTCATCCGGGGGCCGAGGAGACCCAGTACTTC.

The rearrangement uses TRBV20-1 and TRBJ2-1, with TRBD1 matching 9 bases. The CDR3 length is 12 residues. Germline-derived CDR1 and CDR2 are DFQATT and SNEGSKA (reference sequence). V lost 6 bases to trimming and J lost 6 bases; unmatched junction nucleotides: 3. The CDR3 coding sequence is TGCAGTGCAACGACAGGGGGCAATGAGCAGTTCTTC. It codes for CSATTGGNEQFF.

This clonotype has only a few counts. The J gene is TRBJ2-5, the V gene TRBV24-1; no definite D call. The CDR3 covers 13 residues. V dropped 4 bases and J dropped 7 bases, with 12 bases sitting between them. CDR1 is KGHDR, CDR2 SFDVKD, per germline. CDR3 residues: CATSDLDGRTQYF. CDR3 nucleotides: TGTGCCACCAGTGACCTGGACGGGCGGACCCAGTACTTC.

This clonotype was recorded at least ten times. The rearrangement links TRBV6-1 to TRBJ2-2; 12 bases fit TRBD2. The CDR3 length is 15 residues. CDR1 and CDR2 from the germline V gene are MNHNS and SASEGT. V lost 2 bases, J lost 6 bases, and 1 base stayed unmatched. The CDR3 DNA is TGTGCCAGCAGTGAACTAGCGGGGGGGCCCGGGGAGCTGTTTTTT. This sequence encodes CASSELAGGPGELFF.

This clonotype was detected a few times. The rearrangement links TRBV5-5 to TRBJ1-1; D is uncertain. Trimming cost V 2 bases and J 1 base, with 12 bases left between them. Germline loops: CDR1 SGHKS, CDR2 YYEKEE (reference sequence). CDR3 length: 15 residues. CDR3 nucleotide sequence: TGTGCCAGCAGCTTAGGCCCGCAGAGGAACACTGAAGCTTTCTTT. As protein: CASSLGPQRNTEAFF.

This clonotype was observed a few times. This chain links TRBV7-2 with TRBJ1-2, with D uncertain. V was trimmed by 5 bases and J by 8 bases, leaving 15 bases between them. This CDR3 contains 13 residues. Germline V gene data show CDR1 as SGHTA and CDR2 as FQGNSA. The CDR3 reads CASSLRPDRGYTF. The CDR3 DNA is TGTGCCAGCAGCCTGAGACCGGATAGGGGCTACACCTTC. Based on the CDR3 plus reference TRBV7-2 and TRBJ1-2, the full variable domain is GAGVSQSPSNKVTEKGKDVELRCDPISGHTALYWYRQSLGQGLEFLIYFQGNSAPDKSGLPSDRFSAERTGGSVSTLTIQRTQQEDSAVYLCASSLRPDRGYTFGSGTRLTVV.

This clonotype was counted a few times. This rearrangement joins TRBV7-9 to TRBJ1-1; 7 bases agree with TRBD1. In germline, CDR1 is SEHNR, CDR2 FQNEAQ (reference sequence). The V and J ends lost 1 base and 11 bases, in that order; junction bases with no gene match: 13. The CDR3 length is 15 residues. The CDR3 nucleotides read TGTGCCAGCAGCTTAGTCCCCGGGACAGAAGCATATGCTTTCTTT. As protein: CASSLVPGTEAYAFF.